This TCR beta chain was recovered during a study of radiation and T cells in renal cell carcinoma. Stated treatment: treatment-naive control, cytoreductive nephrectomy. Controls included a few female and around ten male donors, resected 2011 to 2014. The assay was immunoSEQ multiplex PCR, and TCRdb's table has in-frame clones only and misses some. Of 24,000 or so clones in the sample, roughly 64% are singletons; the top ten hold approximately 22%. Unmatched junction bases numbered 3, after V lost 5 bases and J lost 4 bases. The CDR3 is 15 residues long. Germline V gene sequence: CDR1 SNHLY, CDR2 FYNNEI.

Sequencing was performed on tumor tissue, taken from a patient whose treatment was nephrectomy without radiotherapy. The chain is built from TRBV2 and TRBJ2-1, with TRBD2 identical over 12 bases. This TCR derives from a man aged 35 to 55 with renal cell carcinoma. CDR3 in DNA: TGTGCCAGCAGTCTACTAGCGGGGGGATACAATGAGCAGTTCTTC. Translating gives CASSLLAGGYNEQFF.